This paragraph covers one TCR beta chain sequence. The antigen is not known. Sample-barcoded 5' priming and a J-beta primer mix drove a second PCR of 7 to 11 cycles. Using its own MiXCR run on the 5' RACE reads, TCRdb lists one record per CDR3 protein. Of just over 1 million distinct CDR3 sequences in the sample, over 35% were seen once. With 2 bases removed from V and 3 bases from J, the gap between germline ends came to 9 bases. Germline assignment: CDR1 LNHNV and CDR2 YYDKDF (reference sequence). The CDR3 extends over 14 amino acids. Ten milliliters of peripheral blood were drawn from each donor. No fewer than 6 million PBMCs went into each sample. A minimum of 6 micrograms of total RNA was extracted per sample. This entry is derived from a study of blood T cells in healthy people across ages. Study results and caveats: There were more naive CD4+ cells and higher diversity in long-lived donors than in aged donors.

The sequenced sample consisted of blood. The rearrangement links TRBV15 to TRBJ2-3; D not resolved. The sequence derives from a woman aged 55-75 years in good health. The CDR3 nucleotides read TGTGCCACCAGCAGATCCCTCACTACAGATACGCAGTATTTT. Protein product: CATSRSLTTDTQYF.